This entry is about one T cell receptor beta chain. Other DNA sequences from this sample encode an identical CDR3 as well. The data are from a study of shared clonotypes between healthy human individuals. The data were produced by immunoSEQ multiplex PCR, yet TCRdb's version contains in-frame clones alone and is incomplete. The table has 2 million to 2.5 million clones, nearly 97% seen once. The clonotype was recovered from a man younger than 30 in good health. Material: naive CD4+ T cells sorted from blood. As for subset: CD45RA+ positively selected.

The CDR3 coding sequence is TGTGCCACCAGCAGGGACAGGGGGAATCAGCCCCAGCATTTT. Its translation is CATSRDRGNQPQHF. This chain uses TRBV15 with TRBJ1-5; 10 nucleotides line up with TRBD1. The CDR3 is 14 residues long. The ends lost 3 bases at V and 4 bases at J; junction bases unmatched: 0. Germline values: CDR1 LNHNV, CDR2 YYDKDF (reference sequence).